This TCR beta chain was found in a study of blood T cell repertoires in COVID-19. This CDR3 contains 16 residues. V lost 3 bases, J lost 1 base, and 7 bases stayed unmatched. The germline V gene encodes CDR1 GTSNPN and CDR2 SVGIG (reference sequence). Sequencing was performed with immunoSEQ multiplex PCR; in TCRdb, only in-frame clones are kept and a portion is missing. The sample holds some 130,000 clones, roughly 90% seen once. V gene TRBV30 combines with J gene TRBJ2-1, with 9 positions matching TRBD1. This sequence originates from an older man with active COVID-19. Sequenced input: peripheral blood. CDR3 residues: CAWRGLGTGSYNEQFF. CDR3 nucleotide sequence: TGTGCCTGGAGAGGGCTCGGGACAGGGTCCTACAATGAGCAGTTCTTC.